This T cell receptor (beta chain) was captured in a study of OX40 agonist ivuxolimab in advanced cancers. Study background: Patients were given ivuxolimab, an antibody that agonizes OX40 (CD134). Study results and limitations: Some patients without response likewise showed low normalized clonal expansion. Fewer expanded clones were found on average in CD4+ than in CD8+ T cells. Antigen specificity of clonally expanded peripheral T cells was not established.

This clone has a single count. Its target is unknown. Assay: immunoSEQ multiplex PCR; the TCRdb copy retains only in-frame clones and omits some. The table has about 60,000 clones, around 90% seen once. This TCR derives from an adult with an advanced solid tumor such as melanoma, head and neck, liver or kidney cancer. The sequencing used CD4+ or CD8+ T cells sorted from blood, collected in a trial of the OX40 agonist ivuxolimab.

The CDR3: CASSGASGGIIGQFF. In DNA, the CDR3 is TGTGCCAGCAGTGGGGCTAGCGGGGGCATCATAGGGCAGTTCTTC. V usage is TRBV6-1 and J usage is TRBJ2-1, with 10 bases that match TRBD2. V gave up 4 bases and J gave up 12 bases; unmatched junction bases: 12. The CDR3 has 15 amino acids. Germline loops: CDR1 MNHNS, CDR2 SASEGT.